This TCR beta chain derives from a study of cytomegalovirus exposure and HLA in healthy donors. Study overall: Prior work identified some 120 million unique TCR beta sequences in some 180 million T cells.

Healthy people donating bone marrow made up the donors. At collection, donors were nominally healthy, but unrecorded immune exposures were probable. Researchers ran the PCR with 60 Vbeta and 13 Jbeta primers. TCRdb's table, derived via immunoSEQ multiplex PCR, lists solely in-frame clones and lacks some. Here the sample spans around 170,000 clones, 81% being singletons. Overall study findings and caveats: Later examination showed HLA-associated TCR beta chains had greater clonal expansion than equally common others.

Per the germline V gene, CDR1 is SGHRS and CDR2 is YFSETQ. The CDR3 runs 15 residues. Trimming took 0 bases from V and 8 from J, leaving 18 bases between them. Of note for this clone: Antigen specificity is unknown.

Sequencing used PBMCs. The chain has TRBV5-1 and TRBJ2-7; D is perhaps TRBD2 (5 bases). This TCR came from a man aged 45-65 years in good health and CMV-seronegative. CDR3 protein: CASSLEDPARGKQYF. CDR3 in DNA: TGCGCCAGCAGCTTGGAGGACCCCGCCCGGGGTAAGCAGTACTTC.